The rows below give T cell receptor beta chains drawn from one sample of a study of identical twins. MiXCR was run by TCRdb on the 5' RACE reads, yielding one entry per CDR3 protein. Found here are 310,000 or so distinct CDR3 sequences, 8% to 9.5% of them singletons; the top ten hold 6% to 8.5%. These data also formed part of another study, on yellow fever vaccine responses in identical twins.

What was sequenced was CD8+ T cells sorted from blood. These receptors all come from a woman in her late teens or twenties in good health. CDR3s include the opening cysteine and the closing phenylalanine or tryptophan. Each record gives: V gene, D gene, clone size, J gene, CDR3 protein, CDR3 DNA. D genes are given only for firm matches. Expanded clones are given a class, and other clones once, few, many or no size at all.

V gene: TRBV10-3; D gene: TRBD2; clone size: -; J gene: TRBJ2-1; CDR3 protein: CAPPESGVSYNEQFF; CDR3 DNA: TGTGCCCCCCCAGAAAGCGGGGTCTCCTACAATGAGCAGTTCTTC
V gene: TRBV5-5; D gene: TRBD2; clone size: -; J gene: TRBJ2-3; CDR3 protein: CASSLRDYVADTQYF; CDR3 DNA: TGTGCCAGCAGCCTAAGGGACTACGTGGCGGATACGCAGTATTTT
V gene: TRBV29-1; D gene: -; clone size: -; J gene: TRBJ1-1; CDR3 protein: CSVEGDITEAFF; CDR3 DNA: TGCAGCGTTGAAGGGGACATCACTGAAGCTTTCTTT
V gene: TRBV15; D gene: TRBD1; clone size: -; J gene: TRBJ2-1; CDR3 protein: CATSNGRTGGNEQFF; CDR3 DNA: TGTGCCACCAGCAACGGGAGGACAGGGGGCAATGAGCAGTTCTTC
V gene: TRBV11-2; D gene: -; clone size: many; J gene: TRBJ1-2; CDR3 protein: CASSLAGRSYTF; CDR3 DNA: TGTGCCAGCAGCTTGGCAGGGAGGAGCTACACCTTC
V gene: TRBV29-1; D gene: -; clone size: many; J gene: TRBJ2-2; CDR3 protein: CSARDPAVSGELFF; CDR3 DNA: TGCAGCGCCCGGGACCCCGCGGTATCCGGGGAGCTGTTTTTT
V gene: TRBV6-1; D gene: -; clone size: -; J gene: TRBJ2-2; CDR3 protein: CAGHPGDTGELFF; CDR3 DNA: TGTGCCGGCCATCCAGGGGACACCGGGGAGCTGTTTTTT
V gene: TRBV20-1; D gene: TRBD2; clone size: -; J gene: TRBJ2-7; CDR3 protein: CSAPNLAGASYEQYF; CDR3 DNA: TGCTCCGCCCCAAACTTAGCGGGAGCCTCCTACGAGCAGTACTTC
V gene: TRBV11-2; D gene: TRBD2; clone size: many; J gene: TRBJ2-2; CDR3 protein: CASSLVLAGGPRAELFF; CDR3 DNA: TGTGCCAGCAGCTTAGTTTTAGCGGGAGGGCCTCGCGCGGAGCTGTTTTTT
V gene: TRBV19; D gene: TRBD1; clone size: few; J gene: TRBJ2-3; CDR3 protein: CASTGGDAGTDTQYF; CDR3 DNA: TGTGCCAGCACAGGGGGCGACGCCGGCACAGATACGCAGTATTTT
V gene: TRBV14; D gene: -; clone size: few; J gene: TRBJ2-1; CDR3 protein: CASSLGPLEEQFF; CDR3 DNA: TGTGCCAGCAGCCTCGGACCGCTTGAAGAGCAGTTCTTC
V gene: TRBV5-6; D gene: -; clone size: -; J gene: TRBJ2-1; CDR3 protein: CASSSRGRLNEQFF; CDR3 DNA: TGTGCCAGCAGCTCCAGGGGCAGGCTGAATGAGCAGTTCTTC
V gene: TRBV29-1; D gene: -; clone size: few; J gene: TRBJ1-2; CDR3 protein: CSVEGTDLNYGYTF; CDR3 DNA: TGCAGCGTTGAAGGGACAGATCTTAACTATGGCTACACCTTC
V gene: TRBV9; D gene: -; clone size: -; J gene: TRBJ2-1; CDR3 protein: CASSLPGLTNEQFF; CDR3 DNA: TGTGCCAGCAGCCTACCGGGACTTACCAATGAGCAGTTCTTC
V gene: TRBV7-2; D gene: TRBD2; clone size: few; J gene: TRBJ2-7; CDR3 protein: CASSLTTSGGRGEQYF; CDR3 DNA: TGTGCCAGCAGCCTGACGACTAGCGGGGGGCGCGGCGAGCAGTACTTC
V gene: TRBV7-2; D gene: TRBD1; clone size: -; J gene: TRBJ2-2; CDR3 protein: CASSSDGTGGTGELFF; CDR3 DNA: TGTGCCAGCAGCTCAGATGGGACAGGGGGGACCGGGGAGCTGTTTTTT
V gene: TRBV3-1; D gene: TRBD1; clone size: few; J gene: TRBJ1-5; CDR3 protein: CASSPNHRGPHWPQHF; CDR3 DNA: TGTGCCAGCAGCCCAAATCACAGGGGCCCTCACTGGCCCCAGCATTTT
V gene: TRBV20-1; D gene: TRBD1; clone size: few; J gene: TRBJ2-7; CDR3 protein: CSADPRDSLEQYF; CDR3 DNA: TGCAGTGCCGACCCCCGGGACAGCCTCGAGCAGTACTTC
V gene: TRBV19; D gene: -; clone size: -; J gene: TRBJ2-1; CDR3 protein: CASRLVAAGNEQFF; CDR3 DNA: TGTGCCAGTCGTTTGGTAGCGGCTGGGAATGAGCAGTTCTTC
V gene: TRBV7-9; D gene: -; clone size: few; J gene: TRBJ2-7; CDR3 protein: CASSAARGLVYEQYF; CDR3 DNA: TGTGCCAGCAGCGCCGCGCGGGGACTTGTCTACGAGCAGTACTTC
V gene: TRBV10-2; D gene: -; clone size: -; J gene: TRBJ2-3; CDR3 protein: CASSDSSDTQYF; CDR3 DNA: TGCGCCAGCAGTGACAGTTCAGATACGCAGTATTTT
V gene: TRBV4-3; D gene: -; clone size: many; J gene: TRBJ2-7; CDR3 protein: CASSQDFEGSYEQYF; CDR3 DNA: TGCGCCAGCAGCCAAGATTTTGAGGGCAGCTACGAGCAGTACTTC